The subject of this entry is one TCR beta chain. Grouping used clinical history reported by participants in a survey and questionnaire. Original analysis: Reference gene primer amplification in the assay estimated nucleated cell counts. Repertoires were generated with immunoSEQ multiplex PCR, while TCRdb's copy carries only in-frame clones and drops some. That table is the source of V, J and clone size, and D and trimming were worked out from the DNA. The profile shows some 270,000 clones, approximately 85% of them singletons. These data originate in a study of blood T cell repertoires in COVID-19. About the study: Nucleic acid was either cDNA or gDNA, and it came from T cells, B-cell-depleted T cells, or PBMCs.

The CDR3 contains 20 residues. Germline V gene data show CDR1 as SQVTM and CDR2 as ANQGSEA. V was cut by 6 bases and J by 5 bases, with 37 bases left in between. Sequences were obtained from PBMCs or T cells enriched from blood (not recorded which). This sequence was found in a woman in her twenties or thirties who had recovered from COVID-19. The chain links TRBV29-1 to TRBJ2-5, with a weak D call TRBD1 (6 bases). Written as DNA, the CDR3 is TGCAGCGTCTGCCCCGTCGGACAGCCTAAGGATCTATACCTGGGGGAGACCCAGTACTTC. It is translated as CSVCPVGQPKDLYLGETQYF.